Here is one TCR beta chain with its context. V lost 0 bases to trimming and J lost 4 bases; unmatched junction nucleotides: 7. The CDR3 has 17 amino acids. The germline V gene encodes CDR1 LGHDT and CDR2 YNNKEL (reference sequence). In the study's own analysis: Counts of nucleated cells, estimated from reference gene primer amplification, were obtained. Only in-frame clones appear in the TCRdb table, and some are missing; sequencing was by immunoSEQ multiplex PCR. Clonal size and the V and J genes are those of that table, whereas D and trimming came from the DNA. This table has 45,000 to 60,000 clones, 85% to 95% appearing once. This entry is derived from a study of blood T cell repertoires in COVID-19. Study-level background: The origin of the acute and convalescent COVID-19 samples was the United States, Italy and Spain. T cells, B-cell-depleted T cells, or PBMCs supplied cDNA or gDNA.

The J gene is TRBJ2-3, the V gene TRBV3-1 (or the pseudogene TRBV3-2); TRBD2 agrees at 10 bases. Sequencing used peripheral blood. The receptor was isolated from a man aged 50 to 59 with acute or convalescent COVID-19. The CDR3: CASSQDASGGLADTQYF. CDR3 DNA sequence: TGTGCCAGCAGCCAAGATGCTAGCGGGGGATTGGCAGATACGCAGTATTTT.